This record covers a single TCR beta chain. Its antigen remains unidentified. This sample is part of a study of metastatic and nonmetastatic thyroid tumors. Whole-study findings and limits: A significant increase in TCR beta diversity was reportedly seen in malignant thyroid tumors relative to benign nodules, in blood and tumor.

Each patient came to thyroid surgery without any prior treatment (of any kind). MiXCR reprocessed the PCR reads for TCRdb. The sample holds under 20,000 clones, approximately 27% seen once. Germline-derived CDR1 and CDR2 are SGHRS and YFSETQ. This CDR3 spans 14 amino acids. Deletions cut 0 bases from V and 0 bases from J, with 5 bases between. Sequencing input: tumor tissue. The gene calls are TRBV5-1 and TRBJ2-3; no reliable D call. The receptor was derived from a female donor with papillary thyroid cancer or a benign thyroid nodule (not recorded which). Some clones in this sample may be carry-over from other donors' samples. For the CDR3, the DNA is TGCGCCAGCAGCTTGGGCTCTAGCACAGATACGCAGTATTTT. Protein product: CASSLGSSTDTQYF.